Below, one T cell receptor beta chain is given with its context. Its antigen is still unknown. The data belong to a study of cytomegalovirus exposure and HLA in healthy donors. PCR used 60 Vbeta primers and 13 Jbeta primers. Method: immunoSEQ multiplex PCR; TCRdb's copy keeps in-frame clones and lacks some. This sample has under 200,000 clones, with roughly 84% found just once. Study results and limitations: Through in vitro validation, three CMV-associated chains were shown to be specific for CMV antigens. At a 0.05 false discovery rate, a later analysis found around 17,000 TCR beta sequences to be associated with HLA alleles.

Looked up from germline, CDR1 is SGHRS and CDR2 is YFSETQ. V was clipped by 6 bases and J by 0 bases; unmatched bases: 6. This CDR3 is 15 amino acids long. The sequencing sample was made of PBMCs. This chain uses TRBV5-1 with TRBJ2-7; 10 positions match TRBD2. This TCR came from a boy younger than 10 in good health and CMV-seronegative. The CDR3 loop reads CASKPASGSSYEQYF. Written as DNA, the CDR3 is TGCGCCAGCAAACCAGCTAGCGGGAGCTCCTACGAGCAGTACTTC.